The clone carrying this TCR beta chain has a handful of counts. Its antigen is currently unknown. In germline, CDR1 is SEHNR, CDR2 FQNEAQ (reference sequence). Losses at the gene ends were 4 bases for V and 8 bases for J; bases not matched to a gene: 5. CDR3 length equals 14 residues. The CDR3 regions of TCR beta were amplified from RNA transcripts. HTBI primers drove first-round RT-PCR of the TCR CDR3. One entry per CDR3 protein, called by TCRdb with MiXCR from the multiplex PCR reads. This table holds around 570,000 distinct CDR3 sequences, about 20% found once. This specimen comes from a study of T cells in Graves' hyperthyroidism and ophthalmopathy. General study findings and limits: Separating ophthalmopathy from stable hyperthyroidism was achieved by a 13 V-J model.

On the basis of clinical symptoms, serum thyroxine and TRAb, thyroid ultrasound and orbital computed tomography, diagnoses were made. Input material: blood. The TCR sequence derives from a man aged 35-49 years with Graves' ophthalmopathy. The chain is built from TRBV7-9 and TRBJ1-1, with 12 bases lining up with TRBD1. Written as DNA, the CDR3 is TGTGCCAGCAGCTACTCCGGGACAGGGGGCGAAGCTTTCTTT. It codes for CASSYSGTGGEAFF.